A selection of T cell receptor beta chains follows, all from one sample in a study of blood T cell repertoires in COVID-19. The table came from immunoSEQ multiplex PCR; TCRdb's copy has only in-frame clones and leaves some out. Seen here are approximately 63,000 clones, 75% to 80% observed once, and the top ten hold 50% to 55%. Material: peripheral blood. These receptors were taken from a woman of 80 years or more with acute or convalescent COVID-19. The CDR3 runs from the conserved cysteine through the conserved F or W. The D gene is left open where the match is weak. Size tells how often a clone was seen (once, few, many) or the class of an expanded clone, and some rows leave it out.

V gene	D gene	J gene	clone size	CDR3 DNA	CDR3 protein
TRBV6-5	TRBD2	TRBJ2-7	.	TGTGCCAGCAGTTACGAGACTAGCGGGAGGAACGAGCAGTACTTC	CASSYETSGRNEQYF
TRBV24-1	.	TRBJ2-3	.	TGTGCCACCAGTGATTTCGGTTTCGGGTATGATAGGCGAAATAGACTAACAGATACGCAGTATTTT	CATSDFGFGYDRRNRLTDTQYF
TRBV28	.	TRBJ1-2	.	TGTGCCAGCAGACCCAGCGGGACACAATCCGTGGGTGGCTACACCTTC	CASRPSGTQSVGGYTF
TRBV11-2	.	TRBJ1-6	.	TGTGCCAGCAGCTTTGGGGGCCGGTCACCCCTCCACTTT	CASSFGGRSPLHF
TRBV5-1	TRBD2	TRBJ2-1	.	TGCGCCAGCAGCTCCGGGGGGGACGCCAACAATGAGCAGTTCTTC	CASSSGGDANNEQFF
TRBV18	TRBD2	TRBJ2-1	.	TGTGCCAGCTCACTGGGACTAGCCGCCTACAATGAGCAGTTCTTC	CASSLGLAAYNEQFF
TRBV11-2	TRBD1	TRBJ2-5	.	TGTGCCAGCAGCTTAGTAGGACAGGGGGCGATGGAGACCCAGTACTTC	CASSLVGQGAMETQYF
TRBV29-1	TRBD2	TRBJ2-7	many	TGCAGCGTTGCCCTCCGGGAGCGACTAGCGGGAGCGGGGGAGCAGTACTTC	CSVALRERLAGAGEQYF
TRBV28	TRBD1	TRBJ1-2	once	TGTGCCAGCACCCTTGTAGGGGGCGGCTATGGCTACACCTTC	CASTLVGGGYGYTF
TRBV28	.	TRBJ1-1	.	TGTGCCAGCAAACGGGGGGAAGCTTTCTTT	CASKRGEAFF
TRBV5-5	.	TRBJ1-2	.	TGTGCCAGCAGCACAAGACACCGCTATGGCTACACCTTC	CASSTRHRYGYTF
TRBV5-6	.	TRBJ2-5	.	TGTGCCAGCAGCTTCCGGACTACCTTACAAGAGACCCAGTACTTC	CASSFRTTLQETQYF
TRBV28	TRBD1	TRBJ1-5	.	TGTGCCAGCAGACCGGACAGGAGAAACTATAGCAATCAGCCCCAGCATTTT	CASRPDRRNYSNQPQHF
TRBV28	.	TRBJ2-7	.	TGTGCCAGCAGGTCCCCTTCCTACGAGCAGTACTTC	CASRSPSYEQYF
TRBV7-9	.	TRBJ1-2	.	TGTGCCAGCAGTTGGGGTGACAGGTCTAACTATGGCTACACCTTC	CASSWGDRSNYGYTF
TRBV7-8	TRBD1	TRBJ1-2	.	TGTGCCAGCAGCTACCGGACAGGGCGGAACTACTATGGCTACACCTTC	CASSYRTGRNYYGYTF
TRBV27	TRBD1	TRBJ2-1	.	TGTGCCAGCAGTGTACCCGGGACAGGGTTAAATGAGCAGTTCTTC	CASSVPGTGLNEQFF
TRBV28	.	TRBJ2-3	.	TGTGCCAGCAGTGGAGGGTGGAACACAGATACGCAGTATTTT	CASSGGWNTDTQYF
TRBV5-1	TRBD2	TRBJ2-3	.	TGCGCCAGCAGCAGTAGCGGGTCGCTGAGCACAGATACGCAGTATTTT	CASSSSGSLSTDTQYF
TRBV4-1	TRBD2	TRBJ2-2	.	TGCGCCAGCTCCCTAGCGGGTTCCGGGGAGCTGTTTTTT	CASSLAGSGELFF
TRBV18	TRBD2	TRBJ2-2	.	TGTGCCAGCTCACCGGGACTAGCTTCCGGGGAGCTGTTTTTT	CASSPGLASGELFF
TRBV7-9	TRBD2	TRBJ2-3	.	TGTGCCAGCAGTTCCGGCGGGGGGGCGTCAGATACGCAGTATTTT	CASSSGGGASDTQYF
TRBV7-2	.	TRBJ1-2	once	TGTGCCAGCAGCTACAGGGAAGACTATGGCTACACCTTC	CASSYREDYGYTF
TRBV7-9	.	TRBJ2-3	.	TGTGCCAGCACCTCCCTCAATGGCGGGAATACGCAGTATTTT	CASTSLNGGNTQYF
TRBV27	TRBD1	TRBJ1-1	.	TGTGCCAGCAGTACCCAACAGGGGGCGATGGGCACTGAAGCTTTCTTT	CASSTQQGAMGTEAFF
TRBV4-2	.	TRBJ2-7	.	TGTGCCAGCAGCCAAGTAACAGGGTCGTACGAGCAGTACTTC	CASSQVTGSYEQYF
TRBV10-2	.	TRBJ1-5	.	TGCGCCAGCAGTGAAGCAATACGAGTCCCTCAGCCCCAGCATTTT	CASSEAIRVPQPQHF
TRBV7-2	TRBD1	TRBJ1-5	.	TGTGCCAGCAGCAGGACAGGGGGTGGGAATCAGCCCCAGCATTTT	CASSRTGGGNQPQHF
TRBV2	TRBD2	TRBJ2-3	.	TGTGCCAGCAGGGCCGGGACTAGCGGGAGGAGGTGGGTGACAGATACGCAGTATTTT	CASRAGTSGRRWVTDTQYF
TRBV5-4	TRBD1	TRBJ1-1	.	TGTGCCAGCAACCGGGACAGGGGGCTTCGGACTGAAGCTTTCTTT	CASNRDRGLRTEAFF
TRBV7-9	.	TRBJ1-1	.	TGTGCCAGCAGCTCCCCGGACAAAGTTCTTGAAGCTTTCTTT	CASSSPDKVLEAFF
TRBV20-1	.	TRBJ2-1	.	TGCAGTGCTAGTGATCTGTTTAGCTCCTACAATGAGCAGTTCTTC	CSASDLFSSYNEQFF
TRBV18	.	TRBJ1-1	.	TGTGCCAGCTCACCAACACAATTCCGCGGTGGTACATTCGGTTTCACTGAAGCTTTCTTT	CASSPTQFRGGTFGFTEAFF
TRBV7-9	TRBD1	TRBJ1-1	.	TGTGCCAGCAGCTGGGACAGGGGTAACACTGAAGCTTTCTTT	CASSWDRGNTEAFF
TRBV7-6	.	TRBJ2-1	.	TGTGCCAGCAGCTTACAGTCCTACAATGAGCAGTTCTTC	CASSLQSYNEQFF
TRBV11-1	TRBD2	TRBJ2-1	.	TGTGCCAGCAGCTTAGAACTAGCGGGAGTTGAGCAGTTCTTC	CASSLELAGVEQFF
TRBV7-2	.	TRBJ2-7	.	TGTGCCAGCAGCTTAGGGCAGGGGACCAGTGGGGAGCAGTACTTC	CASSLGQGTSGEQYF
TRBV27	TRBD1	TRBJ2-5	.	TGTGCCAGCAGTTTCTCCGACAGGGGAAAGACCCAGTACTTC	CASSFSDRGKTQYF
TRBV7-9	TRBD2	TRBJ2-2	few	TGTGCCAGCAGCCTTAGCGGGAGTCGCACCGGGGAGCTGTTTTTT	CASSLSGSRTGELFF
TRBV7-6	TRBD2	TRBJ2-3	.	TGTGCCAGCAGCTTAAGGGCTAGCGGAGACAGCACAGATACGCAGTATTTT	CASSLRASGDSTDTQYF
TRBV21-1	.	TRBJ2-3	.	TGTGCCAGCAGCAAACCAGAGGGGGGAGGGCCGACAGATACGCAGTATTTT	CASSKPEGGGPTDTQYF
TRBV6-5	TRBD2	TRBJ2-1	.	TGTGCCAGCGGGACTACCTCCTACAATGAGCAGTTCTTC	CASGTTSYNEQFF
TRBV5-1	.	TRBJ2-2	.	TGCGCCAGTACCATACAGGGCGGACACACCGGGGAGCTGTTTTTT	CASTIQGGHTGELFF
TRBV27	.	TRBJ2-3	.	TGTGCCAGCAGTTTATTAGGCGGGCGCACAGATACGCAGTATTTT	CASSLLGGRTDTQYF
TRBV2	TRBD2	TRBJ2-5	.	TGTGCCAGCACATTTTCATCTAGCGGGTCTGAGACCCAGTACTTC	CASTFSSSGSETQYF
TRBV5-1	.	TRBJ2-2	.	TGCGCCAGCAGCTTGGCCGAGCTGGGCCCCCGGACCGGGGAGCTGTTTTTT	CASSLAELGPRTGELFF
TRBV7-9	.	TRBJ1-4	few	TGTGCCAGCAGCCCCCCGACAGGCCTCAATGAAAAACTGTTTTTT	CASSPPTGLNEKLFF
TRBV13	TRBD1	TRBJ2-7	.	TGTGCCAGCAGCTTAGAAACAGGGGGCTACGAGCAGTACTTC	CASSLETGGYEQYF
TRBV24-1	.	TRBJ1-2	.	TGTGCCACCAGTGATTTGTCAGGGAAGTATGGCTACACCTTC	CATSDLSGKYGYTF
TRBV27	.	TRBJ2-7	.	TGTGCCAGCAGTCCGGGGGACAGCCGTCTCGAGCAGTACTTC	CASSPGDSRLEQYF
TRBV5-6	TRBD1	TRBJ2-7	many	TGTGCCAGCAGCTCCCGACAGGGGGCGTTCCTGCACGAGCAGTACTTC	CASSSRQGAFLHEQYF
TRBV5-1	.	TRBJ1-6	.	TGCGCCAGCAGCTTGGAACAACGGACAGATTTTAATTCACCCCTCCACTTT	CASSLEQRTDFNSPLHF
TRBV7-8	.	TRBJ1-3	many	TGTGCCAGCAGCCCCTCTCTGGGGGCCTCTGGAAACACCATATATTTT	CASSPSLGASGNTIYF
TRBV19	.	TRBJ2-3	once	TGTGCCAGTAGTATGCTTGTAGGCCTAGACAGCACAGATACGCAGTATTTT	CASSMLVGLDSTDTQYF
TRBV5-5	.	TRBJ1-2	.	TGTGCCGCGGGGGGAGGCCGGGGCTACACCTTC	CAAGGGRGYTF